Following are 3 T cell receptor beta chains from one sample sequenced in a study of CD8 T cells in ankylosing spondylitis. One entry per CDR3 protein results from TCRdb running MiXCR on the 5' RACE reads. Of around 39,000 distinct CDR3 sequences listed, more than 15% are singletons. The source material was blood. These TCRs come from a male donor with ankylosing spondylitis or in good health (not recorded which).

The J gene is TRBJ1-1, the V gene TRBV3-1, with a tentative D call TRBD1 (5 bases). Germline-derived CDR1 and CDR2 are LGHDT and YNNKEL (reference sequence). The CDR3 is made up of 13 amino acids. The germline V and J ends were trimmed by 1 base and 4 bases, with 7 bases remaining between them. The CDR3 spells CASSQAGRTEAFF. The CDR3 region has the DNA TGTGCCAGCAGCCAAGCGGGGCGCACTGAAGCTTTCTTT.

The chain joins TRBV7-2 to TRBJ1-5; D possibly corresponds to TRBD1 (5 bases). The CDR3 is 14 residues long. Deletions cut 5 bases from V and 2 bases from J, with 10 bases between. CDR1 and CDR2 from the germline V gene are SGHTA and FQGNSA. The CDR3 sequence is CASSQQGGNQPQHF. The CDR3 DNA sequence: TGTGCCAGCAGCCAACAAGGGGGCAATCAGCCCCAGCATTTT.

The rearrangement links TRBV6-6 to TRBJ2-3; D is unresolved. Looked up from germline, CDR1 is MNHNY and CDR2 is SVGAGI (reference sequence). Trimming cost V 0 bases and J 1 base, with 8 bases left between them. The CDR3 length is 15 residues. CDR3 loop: CASSYSELGTDTQYF. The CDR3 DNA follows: TGTGCCAGCAGTTACTCGGAACTGGGCACAGATACGCAGTATTTT.